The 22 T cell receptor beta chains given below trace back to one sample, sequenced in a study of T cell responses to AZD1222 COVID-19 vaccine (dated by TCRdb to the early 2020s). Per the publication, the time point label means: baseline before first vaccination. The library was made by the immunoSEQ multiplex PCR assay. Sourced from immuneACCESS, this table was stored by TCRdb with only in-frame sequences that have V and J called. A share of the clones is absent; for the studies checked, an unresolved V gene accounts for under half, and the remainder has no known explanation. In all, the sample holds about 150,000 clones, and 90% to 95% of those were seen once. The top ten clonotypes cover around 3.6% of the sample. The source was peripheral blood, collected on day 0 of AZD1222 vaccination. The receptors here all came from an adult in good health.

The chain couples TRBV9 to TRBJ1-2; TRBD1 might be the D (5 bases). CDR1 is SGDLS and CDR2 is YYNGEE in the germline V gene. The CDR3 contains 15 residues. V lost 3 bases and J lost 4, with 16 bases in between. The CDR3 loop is CASSAPLGGGYGYTF. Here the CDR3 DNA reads TGTGCCAGCAGCGCTCCCCTCGGGGGGGGCTATGGCTACACCTTC.

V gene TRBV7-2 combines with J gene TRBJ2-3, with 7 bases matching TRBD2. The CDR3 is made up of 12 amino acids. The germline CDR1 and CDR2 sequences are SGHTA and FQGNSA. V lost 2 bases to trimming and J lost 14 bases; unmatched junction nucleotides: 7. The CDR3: CASSLQAGVLYF. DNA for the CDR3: TGTGCCAGCAGCTTACAGGCGGGAGTTTTGTATTTT.

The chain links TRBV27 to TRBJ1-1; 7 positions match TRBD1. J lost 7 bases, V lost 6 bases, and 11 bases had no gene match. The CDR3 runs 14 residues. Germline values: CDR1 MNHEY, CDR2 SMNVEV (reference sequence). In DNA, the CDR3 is TGTGCCAGCAGACCTTTGGGACAGCAAGGTGAAGCTTTCTTT. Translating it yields CASRPLGQQGEAFF.

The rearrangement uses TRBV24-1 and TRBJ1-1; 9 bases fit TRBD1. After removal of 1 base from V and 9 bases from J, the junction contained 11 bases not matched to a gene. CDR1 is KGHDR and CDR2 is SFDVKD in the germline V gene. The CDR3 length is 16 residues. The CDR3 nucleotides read TGTGCCACCAGTGATTTTCGGGAGCCGGGACAGGGAAAAGCTTTCTTT. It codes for CATSDFREPGQGKAFF.

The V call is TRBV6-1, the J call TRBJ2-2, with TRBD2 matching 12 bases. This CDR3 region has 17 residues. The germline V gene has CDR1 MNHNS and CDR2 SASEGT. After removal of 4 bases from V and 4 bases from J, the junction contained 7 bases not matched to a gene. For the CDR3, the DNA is TGTGCCAGCAGTGCGGCTAGCGGGAGGGGGACCACCGGGGAGCTGTTTTTT. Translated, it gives CASSAASGRGTTGELFF.

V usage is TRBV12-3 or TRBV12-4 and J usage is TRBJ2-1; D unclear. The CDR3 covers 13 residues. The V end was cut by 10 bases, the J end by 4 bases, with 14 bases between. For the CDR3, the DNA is TGTGCCACCGGGCGTAGTGGGTACAATGAGCAGTTCTTC. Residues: CATGRSGYNEQFF.

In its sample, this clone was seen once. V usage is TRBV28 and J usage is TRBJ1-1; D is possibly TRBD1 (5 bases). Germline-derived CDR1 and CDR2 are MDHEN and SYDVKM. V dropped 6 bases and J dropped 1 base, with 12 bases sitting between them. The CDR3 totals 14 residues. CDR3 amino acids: CASSADRANTEAFF. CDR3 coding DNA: TGTGCCAGCAGCGCTGACAGAGCGAACACTGAAGCTTTCTTT.

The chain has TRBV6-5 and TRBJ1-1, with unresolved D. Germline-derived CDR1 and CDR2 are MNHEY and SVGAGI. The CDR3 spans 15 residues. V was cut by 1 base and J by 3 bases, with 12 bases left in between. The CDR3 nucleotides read TGTGCCAGCAGTTACTTGGGCCCGGGAGACACTGAAGCTTTCTTT. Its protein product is CASSYLGPGDTEAFF.

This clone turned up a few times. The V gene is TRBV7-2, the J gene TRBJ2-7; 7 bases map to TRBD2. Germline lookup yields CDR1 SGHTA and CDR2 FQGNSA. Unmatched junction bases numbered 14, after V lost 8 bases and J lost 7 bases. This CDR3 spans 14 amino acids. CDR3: CASGPTSVLGEQYF. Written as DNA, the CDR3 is TGTGCCAGCGGTCCCACTAGCGTCTTGGGGGAGCAGTACTTC.

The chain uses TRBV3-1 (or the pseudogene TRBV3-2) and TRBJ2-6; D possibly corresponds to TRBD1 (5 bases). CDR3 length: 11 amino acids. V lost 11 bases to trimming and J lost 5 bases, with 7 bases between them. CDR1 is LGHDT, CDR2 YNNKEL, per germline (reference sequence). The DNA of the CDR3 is TGTGCCGTGGGGCGGGCCAACGTCCTGACTTTC. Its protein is CAVGRANVLTF.

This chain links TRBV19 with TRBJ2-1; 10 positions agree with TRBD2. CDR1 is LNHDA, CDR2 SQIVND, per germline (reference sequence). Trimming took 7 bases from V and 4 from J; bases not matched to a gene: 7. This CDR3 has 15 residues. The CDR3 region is CASTPTSGTYNEQFF. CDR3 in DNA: TGTGCCAGTACCCCAACTAGCGGGACTTACAATGAGCAGTTCTTC.

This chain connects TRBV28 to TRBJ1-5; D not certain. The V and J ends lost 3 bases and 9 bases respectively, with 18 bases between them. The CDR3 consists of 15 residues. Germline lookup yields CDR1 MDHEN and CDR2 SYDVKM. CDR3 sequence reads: CASSFGTRSRRPQHF. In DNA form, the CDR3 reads TGTGCCAGCAGTTTTGGCACCCGTTCGAGACGGCCCCAGCATTTT.

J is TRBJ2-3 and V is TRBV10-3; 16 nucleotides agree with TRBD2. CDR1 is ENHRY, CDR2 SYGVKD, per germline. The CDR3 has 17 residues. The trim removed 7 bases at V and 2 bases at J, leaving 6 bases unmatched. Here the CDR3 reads CAIKGLAGGPDTDTQYF. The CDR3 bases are TGTGCCATCAAGGGACTAGCGGGAGGGCCGGACACAGATACGCAGTATTTT.

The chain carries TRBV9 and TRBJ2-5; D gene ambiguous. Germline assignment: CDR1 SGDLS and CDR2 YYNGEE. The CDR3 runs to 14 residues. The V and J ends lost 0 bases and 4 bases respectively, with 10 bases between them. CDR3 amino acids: CASSVEIFSETQYF. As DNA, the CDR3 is TGTGCCAGCAGCGTAGAGATTTTCTCAGAGACCCAGTACTTC.

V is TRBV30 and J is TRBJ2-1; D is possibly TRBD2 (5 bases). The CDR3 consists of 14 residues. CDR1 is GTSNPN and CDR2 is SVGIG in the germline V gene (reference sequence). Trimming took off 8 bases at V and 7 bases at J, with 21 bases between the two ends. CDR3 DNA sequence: TGTGCCGTGGGGTCGAGGGTACGGGTTAATGAGCAGTTCTTC. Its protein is CAVGSRVRVNEQFF.

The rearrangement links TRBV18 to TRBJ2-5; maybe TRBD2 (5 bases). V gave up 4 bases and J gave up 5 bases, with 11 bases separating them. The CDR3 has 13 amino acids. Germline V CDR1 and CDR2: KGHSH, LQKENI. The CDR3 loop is CASSQTSVETQYF. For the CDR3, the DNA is TGTGCCAGCTCACAAACTAGTGTTGAGACCCAGTACTTC.

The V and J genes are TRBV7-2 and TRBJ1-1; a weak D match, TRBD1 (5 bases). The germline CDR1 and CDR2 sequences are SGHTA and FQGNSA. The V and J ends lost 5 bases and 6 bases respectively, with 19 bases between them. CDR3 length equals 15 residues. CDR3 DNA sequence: TGTGCCAGCAGCCCCCACCCGGCAGGGAGCGCTGAAGCTTTCTTT. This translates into CASSPHPAGSAEAFF.

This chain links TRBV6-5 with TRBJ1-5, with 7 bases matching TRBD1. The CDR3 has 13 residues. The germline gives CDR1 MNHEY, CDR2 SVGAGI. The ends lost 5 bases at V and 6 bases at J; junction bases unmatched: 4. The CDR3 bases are TGTGCCAGCAGTAAGACAGGGTTTCAGCCCCAGCATTTT. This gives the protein CASSKTGFQPQHF.

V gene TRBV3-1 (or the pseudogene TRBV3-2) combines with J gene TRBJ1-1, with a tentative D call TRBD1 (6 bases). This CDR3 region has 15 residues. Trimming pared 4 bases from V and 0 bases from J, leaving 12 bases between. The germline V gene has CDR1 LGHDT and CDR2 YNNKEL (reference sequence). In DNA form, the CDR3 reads TGTGCCAGCAGCCCGGACGGGGGCATGAACACTGAAGCTTTCTTT. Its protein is CASSPDGGMNTEAFF.

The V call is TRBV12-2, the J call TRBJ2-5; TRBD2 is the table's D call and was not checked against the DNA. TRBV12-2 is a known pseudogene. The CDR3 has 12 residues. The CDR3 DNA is TGTGCAAGTGCGGGAGCTTGGGAGACCCAGTACTTC. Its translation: CASAGAWETQYF.

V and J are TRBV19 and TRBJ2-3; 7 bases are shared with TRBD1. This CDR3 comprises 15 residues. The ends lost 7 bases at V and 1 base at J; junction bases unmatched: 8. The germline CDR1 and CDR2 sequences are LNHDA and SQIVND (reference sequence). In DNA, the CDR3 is TGTGCCAGTAAAATACAGGGGCCTGGCACAGATACGCAGTATTTT. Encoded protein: CASKIQGPGTDTQYF.

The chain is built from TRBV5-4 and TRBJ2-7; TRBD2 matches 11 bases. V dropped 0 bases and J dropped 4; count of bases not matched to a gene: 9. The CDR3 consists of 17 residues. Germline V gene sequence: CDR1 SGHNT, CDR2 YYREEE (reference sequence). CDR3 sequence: CASSLAPGTSGPYEQYF. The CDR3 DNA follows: TGTGCCAGCAGCTTGGCCCCCGGGACTAGCGGTCCTTACGAGCAGTACTTC. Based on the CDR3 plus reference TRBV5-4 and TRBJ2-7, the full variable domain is ETGVTQSPTHLIKTRGQQVTLRCSSQSGHNTVSWYQQALGQGPQFIFQYYREEENGRGNFPPRFSGLQFPNYSSELNVNALELDDSALYLCASSLAPGTSGPYEQYFGPGTRLTVT.